These 20 T cell receptor beta chains were sequenced from one sample in a study of T cells in tuberculosis. Time point in this sample: new active TB diagnosis, blood taken before or within 7 days of starting treatment. Generated by immunoSEQ multiplex PCR, the TCRdb table keeps only in-frame clones and is missing some. The table includes tens of thousands of clones, around 94% detected once. This material consisted of PBMCs, taken at tuberculosis diagnosis. The receptors originated from an adult with tuberculosis.

The chain recombines TRBV10-3 with TRBJ1-6; no reliable D call. The V end lost 10 bases, the J end lost 9 bases, and 13 bases lay between the germline ends. CDR3 size: 12 residues. The germline CDR1 and CDR2 sequences are ENHRY and SYGVKD. For the CDR3, the DNA is TGTGCCACTCCATCAATGCGTTCACCCCTCCACTTT. Translation gives CATPSMRSPLHF.

The chain links TRBV19 to TRBJ1-6; D gene unclear. Germline CDR1 is LNHDA and CDR2 is SQIVND (reference sequence). The germline V and J ends were trimmed by 5 bases and 0 bases, with 11 bases remaining between them. This CDR3 is 16 amino acids long. CDR3 sequence (DNA): TGTGCCAGTAGTCTCCTCGGGAGCTCCTATAATTCACCCCTCCACTTT. Its protein is CASSLLGSSYNSPLHF. Full variable domain (rest looked up from reference TRBV19 and TRBJ1-6): DGGITQSPKYLFRKEGQNVTLSCEQNLNHDAMYWYRQDPGQGLRLIYYSQIVNDFQKGDIAEGYSVSREKKESFPLTVTSAQKNPTAFYLCASSLLGSSYNSPLHFGNGTRLTVT.

This rearrangement joins TRBV18 to TRBJ2-5; possibly TRBD1 for D (5 bases). The CDR3 spans 13 residues. Trimming stripped 2 bases from V and 1 base from J, with 5 bases between. Germline CDR1 reads KGHSH; CDR2 reads LQKENI. The CDR3 reads CASSPRGQETQYF. As DNA, the CDR3 is TGTGCCAGCTCACCAAGGGGCCAAGAGACCCAGTACTTC.

This chain connects TRBV29-1 to TRBJ1-1; D gene uncertain. CDR3 length: 14 amino acids. Germline loops: CDR1 SQVTM, CDR2 ANQGSEA. V shed 3 bases and J shed 1 base, with 12 bases lying between them. The CDR3 reads CSVELWARNTEAFF. DNA for the CDR3: TGCAGCGTTGAGCTTTGGGCGCGGAACACTGAAGCTTTCTTT.

V gene TRBV5-6 combines with J gene TRBJ1-6; D remains unclear. The length of the CDR3 is 12 residues. CDR1 and CDR2 from the germline V gene are SGHDT and YYEEEE. V was clipped by 2 bases and J by 6 bases, with 3 bases between them. In DNA, the CDR3 is TGTGCCAGCAGCTTCCTTAATTCACCCCTCCACTTT. This gives the protein CASSFLNSPLHF.

V usage is TRBV4-1 and J usage is TRBJ1-5, with D hard to call. The CDR3 extends over 15 amino acids. Trimming stripped 4 bases from V and 1 base from J, with 11 bases between. Looked up from germline, CDR1 is MGHRA and CDR2 is YSYEKL. CDR3 nucleotides: TGCGCCAGCAGCCCCTACGAACAGAGCAATCAGCCCCAGCATTTT. It codes for CASSPYEQSNQPQHF.

V and J are TRBV2 and TRBJ2-6; D gene ambiguous. The V gene's germline CDR1 is SNHLY and CDR2 FYNNEI. This CDR3 spans 15 amino acids. Deletions cut 4 bases from V and 0 bases from J, with 7 bases between. Here the CDR3 reads CASSAVASGANVLTF. In DNA, the CDR3 is TGTGCCAGCAGTGCGGTAGCCTCTGGGGCCAACGTCCTGACTTTC.

V gene TRBV4-1 combines with J gene TRBJ1-5, with 8 bases aligning to TRBD1. The CDR3 is 16 residues long. V shed 1 base and J 2 bases; nucleotides not matched to a gene: 4. Germline CDR1 is MGHRA and CDR2 is YSYEKL. The DNA of the CDR3 is TGCGCCAGCAGCCAAGTCAGGGGGCGAGGCAATCAGCCCCAGCATTTT. It specifies CASSQVRGRGNQPQHF.

The chain carries TRBV7-2 and TRBJ1-5; TRBD1 aligns across 9 bases. The CDR3 extends over 15 amino acids. J was trimmed by 5 bases and V by 2 bases; bases with no gene match: 4. Per the germline V gene, CDR1 is SGHTA and CDR2 is FQGNSA. The CDR3 region has the DNA TGTGCCAGCAGCTTACAACAGGGGGCCGATCAGCCCCAGCATTTT. The encoded protein is CASSLQQGADQPQHF.

The chain links TRBV19 to TRBJ2-3; a weak D match, TRBD1 (6 bases). In germline, CDR1 is LNHDA, CDR2 SQIVND (reference sequence). V lost 3 bases and J lost 4, with 23 bases in between. The CDR3 sequence is 18 residues long. The CDR3 DNA reads as TGTGCCAGTAGTATGGCCGGGACAACAAACCGGCCGGCAGATACGCAGTATTTT. Protein product: CASSMAGTTNRPADTQYF.

V is TRBV2 and J is TRBJ2-1, with 10 bases fitting TRBD2. The CDR3 spans 15 residues. Germline assignment: CDR1 SNHLY and CDR2 FYNNEI. Losses at the gene ends were 7 bases for V and 2 bases for J; bases not matched to a gene: 5. CDR3 loop: CASTFSGGTYNEQFF. In DNA form, the CDR3 reads TGTGCCAGCACATTTAGCGGGGGGACCTACAATGAGCAGTTCTTC.

This clone showed up just once. The chain joins TRBV4-1 to TRBJ2-6, with 8 bases that match TRBD2. CDR3 length equals 21 residues. The V gene end was trimmed by 5 bases and the J gene end by 0 bases; junction bases not matched to a gene: 18. Germline V gives CDR1 MGHRA, CDR2 YSYEKL. The CDR3 DNA is TGCGCCAGCAGCATCCGGCCCGGGAGGGTCGACAGACGCTCTGGGGCCAACGTCCTGACTTTC. This gives the protein CASSIRPGRVDRRSGANVLTF.

J is TRBJ2-2 and V is TRBV2; D unclear. CDR3 length: 14 residues. The germline V gene has CDR1 SNHLY and CDR2 FYNNEI. Trimming removed 4 bases from V and 0 bases from J, with 6 bases in between. CDR3 residues: CASSAVTNTGELFF. CDR3 coding DNA: TGTGCCAGCAGTGCAGTTACGAACACCGGGGAGCTGTTTTTT. The variable domain in full, completed from reference TRBV2 and TRBJ2-2, reads EPEVTQTPSHQVTQMGQEVILRCVPISNHLYFYWYRQILGQKVEFLVSFYNNEISEKSEIFDDQFSVERPDGSNFTLKIRSTKLEDSAMYFCASSAVTNTGELFFGEGSRLTVL.

This chain links TRBV9 with TRBJ1-2; no clear D. This CDR3 region has 11 residues. The ends were cut back, 4 bases at V and 8 bases at J, with 9 bases in the middle. Germline V lookup: CDR1 SGDLS, CDR2 YYNGEE. The CDR3 sequence: CASSTAWGYTF. The DNA of the CDR3 is TGTGCCAGCAGCACAGCCTGGGGCTACACCTTC.

This rearrangement joins TRBV28 to TRBJ1-5; D is undetermined. There are 16 residues in the CDR3. Between the trimmed V and J ends, which lost 6 bases and 0 bases, there was a span of 15 bases. Germline V lookup: CDR1 MDHEN, CDR2 SYDVKM. The CDR3 here is CASRRADAVSNQPQHF. The CDR3 DNA reads TGTGCCAGCAGGAGGGCGGACGCGGTTAGCAATCAGCCCCAGCATTTT.

CDR3 bases: TGTGCCAGCAGCAACCGACTAGCGTCTACGCAGTATTTT. Translation: CASSNRLASTQYF. This chain uses TRBV28 with TRBJ2-3, with TRBD2 matching 8 bases. Germline values: CDR1 MDHEN, CDR2 SYDVKM. This CDR3 comprises 13 residues. Trimming took 6 bases from V and 8 from J; bases not matched to a gene: 7.

This chain links TRBV5-1 with TRBJ1-4; D is possibly TRBD1 (5 bases). CDR3 length: 15 residues. The ends were cut back, 0 bases at V and 8 bases at J, with 14 bases in the middle. Per germline, CDR1 SGHRS and CDR2 YFSETQ. CDR3 sequence (DNA): TGCGCCAGCAGCTTGGATGGGGGGTCCTGGGAAAAACTGTTTTTT. This translates into CASSLDGGSWEKLFF.

V and J are TRBV2 and TRBJ1-1; 8 nucleotides agree with TRBD1. Germline V gene data show CDR1 as SNHLY and CDR2 as FYNNEI. The CDR3 runs 15 residues. V gave up 10 bases and J gave up 2 bases; unmatched junction bases: 12. The CDR3, as DNA: TGTGCCACCACCACCCGACAGGGGCAAAACACTGAAGCTTTCTTT. It is translated as CATTTRQGQNTEAFF.

This sequence joins TRBV2 and TRBJ2-2; 8 bases agree with TRBD1. The junction had 8 bases not matched to a gene; V was cut back by 8 bases and J by 3 bases. CDR1 is SNHLY and CDR2 is FYNNEI in the germline V gene. The CDR3 length is 15 residues. CDR3: CASCTGQADTGELFF. The DNA for the CDR3 is TGTGCCAGCTGCACGGGACAGGCGGACACCGGGGAGCTGTTTTTT.

This chain connects TRBV5-1 to TRBJ1-6; maybe TRBD1 (5 bases). With 4 bases removed from V and 9 bases from J, the gap between germline ends came to 17 bases. The CDR3 extends over 15 amino acids. Germline V gene lookup returns CDR1 SGHRS and CDR2 YFSETQ. CDR3 nucleotides: TGCGCCAGCAGCCCAGGGCACATCGGGGGTTCACCCCTCCACTTT. Amino acids: CASSPGHIGGSPLHF. Looking up the rest from reference TRBV5-1 and TRBJ1-6 gives the full variable domain: KAGVTQTPRYLIKTRGQQVTLSCSPISGHRSVSWYQQTPGQGLQFLFEYFSETQRNKGNFPGRFSGRQFSNSRSEMNVSTLELGDSALYLCASSPGHIGGSPLHFGNGTRLTVT.